The entry below describes one TCR beta chain. Its cognate antigen is unknown. The CDR3 is made up of 15 amino acids. CDR1 SGHTA and CDR2 FQGNSA come from the germline V gene. The V and J ends lost 4 bases and 5 bases respectively, with 17 bases between them. Library construction involved attaching unique molecular identifiers to individual cDNA molecules, which allowed quantitative, reproducible TCR counting. TCRdb processed the RACE reads anew with MiXCR; each CDR3 protein has one entry. This sample has over 100,000 distinct CDR3 sequences; roughly 9% occur once, and the top ten carry approximately 2.8%. This specimen comes from a study of human T cells and chemical hapten exposure. Study-wide background: Affected patients, primarily female, had alopecia areata, totalis or universalis. There were per-sample TCR yield variations, arising mainly from small pooled library volume differences. Study observations and caveats: Patch test scores rose with PT1 expanded TCR counts, a positive correlation.

Time point noted: patch test 2, 6 weeks after DPC sensitization. Treatment in this sample: therapeutic diphenylcyclopropenone sensitization with weekly scalp DPC. Sequences were derived from whole blood, sampled in connection with sensitization to the hapten diphenylcyclopropenone (DPC). This clonotype was obtained from a woman between 40 and 50 years old with alopecia areata. Some clones in this sample may be carry-over from other donors' samples. The chain carries TRBV7-2 and TRBJ1-1; no clear D gene. CDR3 bases: TGTGCCAGCAGCTCGGACGGCGGGGAATGGACTGAAGCTTTCTTT. Protein: CASSSDGGEWTEAFF.